This T cell receptor beta chain was captured by sequencing in a study of T cell changes during pregnancy in multiple sclerosis. Produced via immunoSEQ multiplex PCR; TCRdb's table is partial and in-frame only. The repertoire holds around 86,000 clones, with over 80% as singletons. Germline V CDR1 and CDR2: SQVTM, ANQGSEA. This CDR3 has 13 residues. The junction had 7 bases not matched to a gene; V was cut back by 6 bases and J by 3 bases. The material was peripheral blood, obtained in the first trimester of pregnancy. The rearrangement links TRBV29-1 to TRBJ2-7; 8 bases line up with TRBD1. The sequence came from a female donor with multiple sclerosis, enrolled in a pregnancy study. The CDR3, as DNA: TGCAGCGTAGGGGACAGGACAGTCTACGAGCAGTACTTC. Its translation: CSVGDRTVYEQYF.